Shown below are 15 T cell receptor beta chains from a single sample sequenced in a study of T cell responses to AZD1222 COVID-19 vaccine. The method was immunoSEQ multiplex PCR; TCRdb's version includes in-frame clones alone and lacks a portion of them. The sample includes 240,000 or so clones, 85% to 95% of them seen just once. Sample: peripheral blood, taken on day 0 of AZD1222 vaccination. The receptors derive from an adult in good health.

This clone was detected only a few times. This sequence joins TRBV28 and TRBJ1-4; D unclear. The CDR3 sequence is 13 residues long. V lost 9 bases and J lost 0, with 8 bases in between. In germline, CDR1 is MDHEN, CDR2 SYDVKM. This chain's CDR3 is CASHGATNEKLFF. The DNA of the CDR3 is TGTGCCAGTCACGGTGCAACTAATGAAAAACTGTTTTTT.

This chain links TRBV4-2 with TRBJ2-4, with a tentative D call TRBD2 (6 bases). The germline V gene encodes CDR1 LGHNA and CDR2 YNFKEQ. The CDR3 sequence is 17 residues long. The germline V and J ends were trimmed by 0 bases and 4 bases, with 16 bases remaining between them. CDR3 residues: CASSQEPSGRGKNIQYF. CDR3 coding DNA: TGTGCCAGCAGCCAAGAGCCTTCGGGGCGGGGAAAAAACATTCAGTACTTC.

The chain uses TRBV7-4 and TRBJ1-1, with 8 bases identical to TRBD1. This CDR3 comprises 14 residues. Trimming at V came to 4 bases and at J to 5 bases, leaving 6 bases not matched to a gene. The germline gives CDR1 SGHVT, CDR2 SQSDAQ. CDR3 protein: CASSSRQGRTEAFF. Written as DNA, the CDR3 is TGTGCCAGCAGCTCCAGACAGGGGCGGACTGAAGCTTTCTTT.

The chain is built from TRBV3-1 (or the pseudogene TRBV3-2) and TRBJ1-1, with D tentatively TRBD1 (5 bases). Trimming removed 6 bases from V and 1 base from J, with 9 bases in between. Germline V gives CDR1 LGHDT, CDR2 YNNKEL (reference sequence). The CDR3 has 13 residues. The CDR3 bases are TGTGCCAGCAGTTTCAGGGAGAACACTGAAGCTTTCTTT. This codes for CASSFRENTEAFF.

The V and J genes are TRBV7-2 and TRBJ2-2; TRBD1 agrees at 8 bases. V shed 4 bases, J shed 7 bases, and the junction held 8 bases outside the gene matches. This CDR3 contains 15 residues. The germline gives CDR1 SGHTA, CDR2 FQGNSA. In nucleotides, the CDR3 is TGTGCCAGCAGCTCGCGGACAGGGCGAGGCGGGGAGCTGTTTTTT. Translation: CASSSRTGRGGELFF.

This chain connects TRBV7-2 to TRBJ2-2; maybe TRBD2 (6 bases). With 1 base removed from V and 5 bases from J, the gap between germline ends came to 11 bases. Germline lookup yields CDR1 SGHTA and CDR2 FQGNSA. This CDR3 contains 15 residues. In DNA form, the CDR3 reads TGTGCCAGCAGCTTAGTAGTTGGGGGGACCGGGGAGCTGTTTTTT. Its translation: CASSLVVGGTGELFF. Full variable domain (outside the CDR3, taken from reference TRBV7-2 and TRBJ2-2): GAGVSQSPSNKVTEKGKDVELRCDPISGHTALYWYRQSLGQGLEFLIYFQGNSAPDKSGLPSDRFSAERTGGSVSTLTIQRTQQEDSAVYLCASSLVVGGTGELFFGEGSRLTVL.

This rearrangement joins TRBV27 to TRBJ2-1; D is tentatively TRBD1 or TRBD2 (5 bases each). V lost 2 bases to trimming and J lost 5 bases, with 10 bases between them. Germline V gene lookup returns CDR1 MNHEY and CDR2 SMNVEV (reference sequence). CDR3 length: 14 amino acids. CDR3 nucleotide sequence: TGTGCCAGCAGTTTACGGGACCCGAACAATGAGCAGTTCTTC. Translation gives CASSLRDPNNEQFF.

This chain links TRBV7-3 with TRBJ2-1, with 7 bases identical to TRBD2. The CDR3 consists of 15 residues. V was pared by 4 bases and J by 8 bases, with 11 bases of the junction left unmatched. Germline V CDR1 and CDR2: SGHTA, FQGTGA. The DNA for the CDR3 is TGTGCCAGCAGCTCCTCTTCCGGGACTATTGATGAGCAGTTCTTC. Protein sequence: CASSSSSGTIDEQFF.

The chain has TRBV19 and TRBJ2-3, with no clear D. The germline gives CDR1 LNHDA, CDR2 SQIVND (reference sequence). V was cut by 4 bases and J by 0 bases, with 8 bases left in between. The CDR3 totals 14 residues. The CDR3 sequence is CASSTLSSTDTQYF. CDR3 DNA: TGTGCCAGTAGTACCCTATCGAGCACAGATACGCAGTATTTT.

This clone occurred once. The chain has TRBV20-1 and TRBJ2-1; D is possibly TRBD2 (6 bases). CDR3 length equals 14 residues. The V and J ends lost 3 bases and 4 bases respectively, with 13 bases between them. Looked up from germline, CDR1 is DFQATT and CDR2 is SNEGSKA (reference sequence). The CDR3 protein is CSASQASAYNEQFF. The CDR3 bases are TGCAGTGCTAGTCAAGCTAGCGCTTACAATGAGCAGTTCTTC.

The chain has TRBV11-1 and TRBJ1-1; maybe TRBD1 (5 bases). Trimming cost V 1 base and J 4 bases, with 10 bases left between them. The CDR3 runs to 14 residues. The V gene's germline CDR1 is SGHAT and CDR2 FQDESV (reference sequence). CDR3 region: CASSLGRGSTEAFF. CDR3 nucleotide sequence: TGTGCCAGCAGCTTAGGTAGGGGAAGCACTGAAGCTTTCTTT.

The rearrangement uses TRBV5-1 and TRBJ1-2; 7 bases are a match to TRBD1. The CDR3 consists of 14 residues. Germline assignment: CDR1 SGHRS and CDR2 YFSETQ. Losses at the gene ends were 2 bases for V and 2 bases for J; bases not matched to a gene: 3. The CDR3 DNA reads TGCGCCAGCAGCTTCCCGGGACAGAACTATGGCTACACCTTC. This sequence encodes CASSFPGQNYGYTF. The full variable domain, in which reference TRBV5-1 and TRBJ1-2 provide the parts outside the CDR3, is KAGVTQTPRYLIKTRGQQVTLSCSPISGHRSVSWYQQTPGQGLQFLFEYFSETQRNKGNFPGRFSGRQFSNSRSEMNVSTLELGDSALYLCASSFPGQNYGYTFGSGTRLTVV.

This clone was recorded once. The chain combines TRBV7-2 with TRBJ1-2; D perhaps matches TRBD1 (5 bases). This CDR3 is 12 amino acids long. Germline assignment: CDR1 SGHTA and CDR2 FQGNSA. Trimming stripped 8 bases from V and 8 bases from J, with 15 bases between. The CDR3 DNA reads TGTGCCAGCCGGACACTTCCCAGGGGCTACACCTTC. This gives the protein CASRTLPRGYTF.

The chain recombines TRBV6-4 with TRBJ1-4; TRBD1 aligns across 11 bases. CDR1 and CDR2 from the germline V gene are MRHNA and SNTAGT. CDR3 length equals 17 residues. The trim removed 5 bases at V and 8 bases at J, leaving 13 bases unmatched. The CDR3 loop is CASSHRDRGVIGEKLFF. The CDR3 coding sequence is TGTGCCAGCAGTCACCGGGACAGGGGGGTAATTGGGGAAAAACTGTTTTTT.

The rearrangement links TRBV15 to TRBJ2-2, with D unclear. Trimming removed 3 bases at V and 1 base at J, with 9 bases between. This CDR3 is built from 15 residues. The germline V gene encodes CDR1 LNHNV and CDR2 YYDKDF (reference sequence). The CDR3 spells CATSSGPVNTGELFF. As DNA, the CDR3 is TGTGCCACCAGCAGTGGACCAGTGAACACCGGGGAGCTGTTTTTT. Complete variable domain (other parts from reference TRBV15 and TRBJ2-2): DAMVIQNPRYQVTQFGKPVTLSCSQTLNHNVMYWYQQKSSQAPKLLFHYYDKDFNNEADTPDNFQSRRPNTSFCFLDIRSPGLGDTAMYLCATSSGPVNTGELFFGEGSRLTVL.